Listed here are 6 T cell receptor beta chains from one sample, sequenced in a study of beta chain features in type 1 diabetes. The study reverse transcribed the entire isolated RNA, so it sequenced expressed TCRB transcripts. Measured with immunoSEQ multiplex PCR; TCRdb has only the in-frame clones, and not every one. The sample lists some 150,000 clones, 10% occurring once. The sequenced sample was naive CD4+ T cells from blood. Every receptor here comes from a man aged 18 to 30 in good health.

This clone appeared a few times. The rearrangement links TRBV6-1 to TRBJ1-4; the match to TRBD1 covers 7 bases. The CDR3 totals 14 residues. The V segment lost 6 bases and the J segment 3 bases; nucleotides outside the gene matches: 4. Germline V lookup: CDR1 MNHNS, CDR2 SASEGT. The CDR3 DNA reads TGTGCCAGCAGACAGGGGCGGTCTAATGAAAAACTGTTTTTT. It is translated as CASRQGRSNEKLFF.

The genes are TRBV28 and TRBJ2-1, with 7 positions matching TRBD2. The germline V gene encodes CDR1 MDHEN and CDR2 SYDVKM. With V trimmed by 5 bases and J by 3 bases, 10 bases remained unmatched. The length of the CDR3 is 16 residues. CDR3 amino acids: CASSSPSSGSYNEQFF. CDR3 sequence (DNA): TGTGCCAGCAGTAGCCCTTCTAGCGGTAGCTACAATGAGCAGTTCTTC.

The V and J genes are TRBV5-1 and TRBJ2-1; D remains ambiguous. CDR1 is SGHRS, CDR2 YFSETQ, per germline. The CDR3 totals 16 residues. V was pared by 1 base and J by 0 bases, with 11 bases between. This chain's CDR3 is CASSLYATYSYNEQFF. CDR3 nucleotides: TGCGCCAGCAGCTTGTACGCTACCTACTCCTACAATGAGCAGTTCTTC.

The chain employs TRBV7-2 and TRBJ2-4; perhaps TRBD1 as D (5 bases). The V and J ends lost 5 bases and 0 bases respectively, with 14 bases between them. This CDR3 comprises 16 residues. The germline gives CDR1 SGHTA, CDR2 FQGNSA. CDR3 sequence (DNA): TGTGCCAGCAGCCTTGACAGCTACCTAGCCAAAAACATTCAGTACTTC. Its protein is CASSLDSYLAKNIQYF.

This clone was found a few times. At the DNA level, this CDR3 is encoded by other sequences in the same sample as well. V usage is TRBV5-1 and J usage is TRBJ2-6; perhaps TRBD2 as D (6 bases). Germline CDR1 SGHRS, CDR2 YFSETQ. V was cut by 2 bases and J by 0 bases, with 6 bases left in between. The CDR3 extends over 15 amino acids. CDR3 loop: CASSFSGSGANVLTF. In nucleotides, the CDR3 is TGCGCCAGCAGCTTTAGCGGCTCTGGGGCCAACGTCCTGACTTTC.

This clone occurred a few times. The rearrangement joins TRBV30 to TRBJ1-2; TRBD1 matches 9 bases. V was clipped by 7 bases and J by 3 bases; unmatched bases: 6. The CDR3 sequence is 13 residues long. The germline V gene encodes CDR1 GTSNPN and CDR2 SVGIG (reference sequence). The CDR3 DNA follows: TGTGCCTCCTCCGACAGGGGGGACTATGGCTACACCTTC. It yields the protein CASSDRGDYGYTF.